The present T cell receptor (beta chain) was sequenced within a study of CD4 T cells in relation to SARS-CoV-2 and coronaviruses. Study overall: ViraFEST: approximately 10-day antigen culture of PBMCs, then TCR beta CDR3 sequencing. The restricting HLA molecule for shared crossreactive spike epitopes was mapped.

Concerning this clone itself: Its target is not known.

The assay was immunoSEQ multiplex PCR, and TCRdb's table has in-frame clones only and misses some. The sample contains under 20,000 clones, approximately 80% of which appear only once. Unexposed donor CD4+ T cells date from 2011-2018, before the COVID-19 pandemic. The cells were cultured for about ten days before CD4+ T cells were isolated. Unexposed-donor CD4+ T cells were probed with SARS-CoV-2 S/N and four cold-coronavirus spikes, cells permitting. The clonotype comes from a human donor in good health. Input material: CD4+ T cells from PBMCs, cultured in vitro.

The CDR3 DNA reads as TGTGCCAGCAGCATCTCTTGGGAGGGGAATTCACCCCTCCACTTT. Translation: CASSISWEGNSPLHF. The chain links TRBV6-5 to TRBJ1-6, with D possibly being TRBD1 (5 bases). V was shortened by 6 bases and J by 7 bases, with 16 bases between the two germline ends. This CDR3 has 15 residues. Looked up from germline, CDR1 is MNHEY and CDR2 is SVGAGI.